What follows describes a single TCR beta chain. Its antigen is unidentified. This sample stems from a study of CD8+ T cells in alopecia areata. Study observations and caveats: Relative to normal scalp, lesional scalp, especially alopecia totalis/universalis, showed higher clonality. Scalp and blood samples kept many expanded lesional clones throughout tofacitinib. Patients shared TCRs less clearly than mice did, possibly for HLA-related reasons.

As to treatment: oral pan-JAK inhibitor, 5-10 mg twice daily. Punch biopsies of lesional scalp, plus peripheral blood, were taken from alopecia areata patients. The authors extracted RNA and reverse transcribed it into cDNA as the sequencing template. The assay was immunoSEQ multiplex PCR, and TCRdb's table has in-frame clones only and misses some. The sample has about 180,000 clones, approximately 51% seen once. The V gene lost 6 bases and the J gene lost 7 bases, with 12 bases spanning the gap. CDR3 length equals 12 residues. Germline lookup yields CDR1 MNHEY and CDR2 SVGAGI. The sequencing here drew on CD8+ T cells sorted from blood, taken at week 52, from a patient treated with tofacitinib. This chain links TRBV6-5 with TRBJ1-1; TRBD1 is a possible D gene (5 bases). This TCR was recovered from a human donor with alopecia areata. The CDR3 DNA is TGTGCCAGCAGCCATGGGGGGTTTGAAGCTTTCTTT. Residues: CASSHGGFEAFF.